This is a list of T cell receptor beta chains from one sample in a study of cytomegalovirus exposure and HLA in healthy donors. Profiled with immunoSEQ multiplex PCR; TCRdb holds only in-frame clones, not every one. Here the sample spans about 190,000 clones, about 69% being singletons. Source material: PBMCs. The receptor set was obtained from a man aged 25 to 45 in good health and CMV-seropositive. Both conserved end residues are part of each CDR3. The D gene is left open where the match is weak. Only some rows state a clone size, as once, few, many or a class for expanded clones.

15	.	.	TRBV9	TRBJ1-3	CASSGSGGTGNTIYF	TGTGCCAGCAGCGGGAGTGGGGGGACTGGAAACACCATATATTTT
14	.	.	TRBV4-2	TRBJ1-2	CASSQENRALGYTF	TGTGCCAGCAGCCAAGAGAACAGGGCGCTTGGCTACACCTTC
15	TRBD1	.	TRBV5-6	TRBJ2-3	CASSKDRGLTDTQYF	TGTGCCAGCAGCAAGGACAGGGGGCTTACAGATACGCAGTATTTT
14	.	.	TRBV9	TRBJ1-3	CASSVADADTTIYF	TGTGCCAGCAGCGTAGCTGACGCGGATACCACCATATATTTT
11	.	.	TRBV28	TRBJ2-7	CATRASYEQYF	TGTGCCACCCGCGCGAGTTACGAGCAGTACTTC
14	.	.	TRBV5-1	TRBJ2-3	CASSLGQTPDTQYF	TGCGCCAGCAGCTTGGGGCAAACCCCAGATACGCAGTATTTT
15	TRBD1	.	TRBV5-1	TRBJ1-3	CASSPETGVGNTIYF	TGCGCCAGCAGCCCGGAGACAGGGGTCGGAAACACCATATATTTT
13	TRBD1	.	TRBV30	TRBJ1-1	CAWGQGAGTEAFF	TGTGCCTGGGGACAGGGAGCGGGCACTGAAGCTTTCTTT
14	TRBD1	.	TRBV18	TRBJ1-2	CASSPGTGIYGYTF	TGTGCCAGCTCCCCCGGGACAGGGATCTATGGCTACACCTTC
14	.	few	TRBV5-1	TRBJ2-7	CASNPGAGLYEQYF	TGCGCCAGCAACCCGGGAGCAGGGTTGTACGAGCAGTACTTC
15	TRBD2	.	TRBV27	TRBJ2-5	CASSPGTSGHGEQYF	TGTGCCAGCAGTCCCGGGACTAGCGGGCATGGTGAGCAGTACTTC
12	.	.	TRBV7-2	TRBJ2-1	CASSPSRTEQFF	TGTGCCAGCAGCCCCTCCAGAACTGAGCAGTTCTTC
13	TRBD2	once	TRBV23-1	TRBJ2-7	CASSLAGYYEQYF	TGCGCCAGCAGTCTAGCGGGTTACTACGAGCAGTACTTC
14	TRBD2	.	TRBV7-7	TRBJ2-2	CASSLVTSSGELFF	TGTGCTAGCAGCTTAGTGACTAGCTCCGGGGAGCTGTTTTTT
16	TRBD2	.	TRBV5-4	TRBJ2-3	CASSLDWRGGWRSQYF	TGTGCCAGCAGCTTGGACTGGCGGGGGGGCTGGCGGTCGCAGTATTTT
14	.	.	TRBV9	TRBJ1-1	CASSLQPRDTEAFF	TGTGCCAGCAGCCTCCAGCCCAGGGACACTGAAGCTTTCTTT
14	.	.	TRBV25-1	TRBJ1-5	CASSGTVYNQPQHF	TGTGCCAGCAGTGGGACAGTATACAATCAGCCCCAGCATTTT
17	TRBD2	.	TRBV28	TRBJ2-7	CASTTGLAGGHAYEQYF	TGTGCCAGCACTACAGGACTAGCGGGAGGACACGCCTACGAGCAGTACTTC
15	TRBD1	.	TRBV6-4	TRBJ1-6	CASSDRTGGNSPLHF	TGTGCCAGCAGTGACCGGACAGGGGGTAATTCACCCCTCCACTTT
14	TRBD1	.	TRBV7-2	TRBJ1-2	CASGPDRGRNGYTF	TGTGCCAGCGGCCCGGACAGGGGGCGGAATGGCTACACCTTC
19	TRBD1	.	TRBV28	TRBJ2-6	CASSTRGRESPTGANVLTF	TGTGCCAGCAGTACCAGGGGGCGCGAGAGTCCTACCGGGGCCAACGTCCTGACTTTC
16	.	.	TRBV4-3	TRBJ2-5	CASSQDLSTDEETQYF	TGCGCCAGCAGCCAAGATCTTTCGACAGACGAAGAGACCCAGTACTTC
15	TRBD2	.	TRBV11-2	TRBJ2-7	CASSFRGGGAYEQYF	TGTGCCAGCAGCTTCAGAGGCGGGGGGGCCTACGAGCAGTACTTC
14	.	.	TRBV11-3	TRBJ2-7	CASSLQDTDYEQYF	TGTGCCAGCAGCTTGCAAGATACAGACTACGAGCAGTACTTC
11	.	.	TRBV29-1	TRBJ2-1	CSVDSGYEQFF	TGCAGCGTTGATTCGGGATATGAGCAGTTCTTC
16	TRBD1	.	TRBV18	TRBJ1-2	CASSPAGGIGNYGYTF	TGTGCCAGCTCACCAGCAGGGGGTATAGGCAACTATGGCTACACCTTC
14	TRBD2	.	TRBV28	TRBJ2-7	CASEKLARSYEQYF	TGTGCCAGCGAAAAACTAGCGAGATCCTACGAGCAGTACTTC
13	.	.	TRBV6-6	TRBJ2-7	CASSPPGIREQYF	TGTGCCAGCAGTCCTCCGGGGATTCGTGAGCAGTACTTC
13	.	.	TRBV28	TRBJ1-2	CASSLLGEYGYAF	TGTGCCAGCAGTTTATTAGGGGAATATGGCTACGCCTTC
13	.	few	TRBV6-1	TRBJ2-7	CASRVAMAYEQYF	TGTGCCAGCCGGGTAGCTATGGCCTACGAGCAGTACTTC
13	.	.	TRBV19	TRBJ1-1	CASSTQGNTEAFF	TGTGCCAGTAGTACCCAGGGGAACACTGAAGCTTTCTTT
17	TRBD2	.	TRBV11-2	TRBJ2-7	CASSFRVSTSGNHEQYF	TGTGCCAGCAGCTTTAGGGTCTCGACTAGCGGGAACCACGAGCAGTACTTC
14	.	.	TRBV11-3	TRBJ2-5	CASSLNIGNRDQYF	TGTGCCAGCAGCTTAAATATAGGTAATCGGGACCAGTACTTC
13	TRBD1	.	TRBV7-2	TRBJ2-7	CASSARDRDEQYF	TGTGCCAGCAGCGCCAGGGACAGGGACGAGCAGTACTTC
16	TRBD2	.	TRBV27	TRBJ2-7	CASSWLSGGGPYEQYF	TGTGCCAGCAGTTGGCTTAGCGGGGGCGGTCCCTACGAGCAGTACTTC
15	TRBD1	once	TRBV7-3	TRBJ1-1	CASSSTGDSNTEAFF	TGTGCCAGCAGCTCCACAGGGGATTCAAACACTGAAGCTTTCTTT
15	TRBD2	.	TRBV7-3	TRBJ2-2	CASSPALAGTGELFF	TGTGCCAGCAGCCCCGCCCTAGCGGGAACCGGGGAGCTGTTTTTT
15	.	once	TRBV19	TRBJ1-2	CASSMRNRAKNGYTF	TGTGCCAGTAGTATGCGTAACAGGGCTAAAAATGGCTACACCTTC
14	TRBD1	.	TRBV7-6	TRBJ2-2	CASSFEGAAGELFF	TGTGCCAGCAGCTTTGAGGGGGCGGCCGGGGAGCTGTTTTTT
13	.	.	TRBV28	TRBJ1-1	CASKDQGGTEAFF	TGTGCCAGCAAGGACCAGGGTGGTACTGAAGCTTTCTTT
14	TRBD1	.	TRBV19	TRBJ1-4	CASSRDRGREKLFF	TGTGCCAGTAGTAGAGACAGGGGGCGCGAAAAACTGTTTTTT
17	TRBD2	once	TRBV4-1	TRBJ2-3	CASSQGYGGIITDTQYF	TGCGCCAGCAGCCAAGGTTACGGGGGGATTATCACAGATACGCAGTATTTT
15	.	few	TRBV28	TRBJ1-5	CASSPTTGLNQPQHF	TGTGCCAGCAGCCCGACCACAGGGCTCAATCAGCCCCAGCATTTT
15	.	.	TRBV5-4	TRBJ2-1	CASSLFLQSYNEQFF	TGTGCCAGCAGCTTGTTCCTACAGTCCTACAATGAGCAGTTCTTC
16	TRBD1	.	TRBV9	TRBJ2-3	CASSVGRGQPTDTQYF	TGTGCCAGCAGCGTAGGAAGGGGACAGCCAACAGATACGCAGTATTTT
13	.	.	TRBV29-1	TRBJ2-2	CSVEAWNTGELFF	TGCAGCGTTGAAGCCTGGAACACCGGGGAGCTGTTTTTT
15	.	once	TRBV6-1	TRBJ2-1	CASSFHRTGKNEQFF	TGTGCCAGCAGTTTCCATAGAACAGGGAAAAATGAGCAGTTCTTC
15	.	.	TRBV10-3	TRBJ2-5	CAISDPAGLGETQYF	TGTGCCATCAGTGACCCGGCGGGACTGGGCGAGACCCAGTACTTC
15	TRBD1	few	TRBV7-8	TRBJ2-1	CASSFRDSSYNEQFF	TGTGCCAGCAGCTTCCGGGACAGCTCCTACAATGAGCAGTTCTTC